The 32 T cell receptor beta chains given below trace back to one sample, sequenced in a study of spatial heterogeneity in lung cancer. Time point reported: sample taken at primary tumor resection. Tumor, nontumor lung or frozen PBMC supplied whole RNA that was sequenced unsorted. TCRdb reprocessed the 5' RACE reads via MiXCR and lists one record per CDR3 protein. The sample comprises roughly 46,000 distinct CDR3 sequences, 12% of which are singletons, and roughly 40% rests with the top ten. Specimen: PBMCs, collected at surgery. The receptors stem from a female donor with early-stage non-small cell lung cancer.

This clonotype was recorded only once. This may be a read error: a much more frequent sequence differs by one nucleotide. J is TRBJ2-2 and V is TRBV9; D not certain. Trimming left V 4 bases short and J 7 bases short, with 14 bases between. This CDR3 is 14 amino acids long. From germline, CDR1 is SGDLS and CDR2 YYNGEE. CDR3 sequence: CASSPRHEVGELFF. The CDR3 DNA reads TGTGCCAGCAGCCCTCGACATGAGGTCGGGGAGCTGTTTTTT.

This clonotype has a count of ten or more. The J gene is TRBJ1-5, the V gene TRBV7-2; D remains ambiguous. Trimming pared 5 bases from V and 0 bases from J, leaving 17 bases between. The CDR3 consists of 17 residues. CDR1 is SGHTA and CDR2 is FQGNSA in the germline V gene. The CDR3 spells CASSPSPQRASNQPQHF. The CDR3, as DNA: TGTGCCAGCAGCCCCAGCCCCCAGAGGGCTAGCAATCAGCCCCAGCATTTT.

This clonotype occurred a few times. This chain uses TRBV4-3 with TRBJ1-3, with D uncertain. Looked up from germline, CDR1 is LGHNA and CDR2 is YSLEER. Trimming removed 3 bases from V and 0 bases from J, with 12 bases in between. This CDR3 spans 16 amino acids. CDR3 coding DNA: TGCGCCAGCAGCCATAAGACTGGAAGCTCTGGAAACACCATATATTTT. Protein product: CASSHKTGSSGNTIYF.

This CDR3 is CASSESTGLGNTIYF. In DNA, the CDR3 is TGTGCCAGCAGTGAATCTACAGGCCTTGGAAACACCATATATTTT. The rearrangement uses TRBV25-1 and TRBJ1-3; weak D call: TRBD1 (5 bases). The CDR3 has 15 amino acids. Trimming took off 1 base at V and 3 bases at J, with 10 bases between the two ends. Germline loops: CDR1 MGHDK, CDR2 SYGVNS.

The chain carries TRBV2 and TRBJ2-3, with TRBD2 identical over 8 bases. Germline CDR1 and CDR2: SNHLY and FYNNEI. Trimming took 10 bases from V and 4 from J; bases not matched to a gene: 7. The CDR3 is made up of 13 amino acids. The CDR3 DNA follows: TGTGCCACCAGAGCGGGGGCGGCAGATACGCAGTATTTT. Translated: CATRAGAADTQYF.

This clonotype has more than one count but fewer than ten. The rearrangement joins TRBV24-1 to TRBJ1-2; 9 bases align to TRBD1. CDR1 and CDR2 (germline): KGHDR, SFDVKD. V lost 8 bases, J lost 5 bases, and 8 bases stayed unmatched. The CDR3 length is 14 residues. The CDR3 region is CATTRTGVIYGYTF. For the CDR3, the DNA is TGTGCCACCACCCGGACAGGGGTCATTTATGGCTACACCTTC.

This clonotype was detected ten times or more. V and J are TRBV19 and TRBJ1-2; D perhaps matches TRBD1 (5 bases). Germline values: CDR1 LNHDA, CDR2 SQIVND (reference sequence). CDR3 length: 15 amino acids. V was shortened by 5 bases and J by 1 base, with 14 bases between the two germline ends. The DNA for the CDR3 is TGTGCCAGTAGTGGACGGACGGGGGGTAACTATGGCTACACCTTC. Protein product: CASSGRTGGNYGYTF.

This clonotype was recorded a few times. V usage is TRBV11-1 and J usage is TRBJ2-2; D gene uncertain. From germline, CDR1 is SGHAT and CDR2 FQDESV (reference sequence). The CDR3 spans 16 residues. Trimming pared 1 base from V and 0 bases from J, leaving 9 bases between. This CDR3 reads CASSLVRNANTGELFF. In nucleotides, the CDR3 is TGTGCCAGCAGCTTAGTCAGGAACGCGAACACCGGGGAGCTGTTTTTT.

The chain has TRBV30 and TRBJ2-5, with D perhaps TRBD2 (5 bases). The CDR3 has 15 residues. The germline V and J ends were trimmed by 5 bases and 4 bases, with 20 bases remaining between them. The germline V gene encodes CDR1 GTSNPN and CDR2 SVGIG (reference sequence). The CDR3 spells CAWHPRRSAGETQYF. CDR3 nucleotide sequence: TGTGCCTGGCACCCTAGACGGTCTGCGGGAGAGACCCAGTACTTC.

This clonotype was counted a few times. The V call is TRBV3-1, the J call TRBJ2-3, with D tentatively TRBD1 (6 bases). The CDR3 runs to 16 residues. With 3 bases removed from V and 6 bases from J, the gap between germline ends came to 19 bases. Germline lookup yields CDR1 LGHDT and CDR2 YNNKEL (reference sequence). This CDR3 reads CASSQGAFGGGDTQYF. In nucleotides, the CDR3 is TGTGCCAGCAGCCAGGGGGCCTTTGGGGGTGGTGATACGCAGTATTTT.

This clonotype has a handful of counts. The chain links TRBV9 to TRBJ2-7; 8 bases fit TRBD2. There are 15 residues in the CDR3. Germline loops: CDR1 SGDLS, CDR2 YYNGEE. The J segment lost 6 bases and the V segment lost 4 bases, leaving 12 bases of the junction unmatched. CDR3 DNA: TGTGCCAGCAGCCCGCCGGGACTAGTCGCATCCGAGCAGTACTTC. The encoded protein is CASSPPGLVASEQYF. The full variable domain, rest sourced from reference TRBV9 and TRBJ2-7, is DSGVTQTPKHLITATGQRVTLRCSPRSGDLSVYWYQQSLDQGLQFLIQYYNGEERAKGNILERFSAQQFPDLHSELNLSSLELGDSALYFCASSPPGLVASEQYFGPGTRLTVT.

Ten or more counts support this clonotype. V usage is TRBV6-4 and J usage is TRBJ1-2, with 10 bases identical to TRBD1. The CDR3 runs 13 residues. With V trimmed by 5 bases and J by 4 bases, 1 base remained unmatched. Per the germline V gene, CDR1 is MRHNA and CDR2 is SNTAGT. The CDR3 DNA follows: TGTGCCAGCAGTCGGGACAGGGGCTATGGCTACACCTTC. Its translation: CASSRDRGYGYTF.

V gene TRBV18 combines with J gene TRBJ2-7, with 10 bases aligning to TRBD2. CDR3 size: 15 residues. Germline CDR1 is KGHSH and CDR2 is LQKENI. Losses at the gene ends were 6 bases for V and 3 bases for J; bases not matched to a gene: 8. CDR3 amino acids: CASSLTGTSVYEQYF. In nucleotides, the CDR3 is TGTGCCAGCTCCCTTACCGGGACTAGCGTCTACGAGCAGTACTTC.

This clonotype showed up just a few times. The chain is built from TRBV12-5 and TRBJ1-2; TRBD1 might be the D (5 bases). Germline-derived CDR1 and CDR2 are LGHNT and FRNRAP. V lost 8 bases and J lost 8, with 18 bases in between. The CDR3 is 13 amino acids. Here the CDR3 reads CASNRGREEGYTF. CDR3 in DNA: TGTGCTAGTAACCGGGGGAGAGAGGAGGGCTACACCTTC.

The CDR3 DNA reads TGTGCCAGTAGCCCACTAGCGGGGGCTTACAATGAGCAGTTCTTC. Protein: CASSPLAGAYNEQFF. The chain links TRBV19 to TRBJ2-1, with 11 bases matching TRBD2. Trimming removed 6 bases from V and 4 bases from J; junction bases left unmatched: 5. Looked up from germline, CDR1 is LNHDA and CDR2 is SQIVND (reference sequence). This CDR3 has 15 amino acids.

This clonotype showed up just a few times. This CDR3 is CASSFVPGTKDPLHF. The CDR3 nucleotides read TGTGCCAGCAGCTTCGTTCCCGGGACAAAGGATCCCCTCCACTTT. This sequence joins TRBV27 and TRBJ1-6; D is possibly TRBD1 (6 bases). CDR3 size: 15 residues. CDR1 and CDR2 (germline): MNHEY, SMNVEV (reference sequence). With 6 bases removed from V and 13 bases from J, the gap between germline ends came to 22 bases.

This clonotype has just a few counts. The chain recombines TRBV14 with TRBJ2-6; no firm D call. Germline CDR1 reads SGHDN; CDR2 reads FVKESK. The V end was cut by 2 bases, the J end by 1 base, with 9 bases between. The CDR3 extends over 16 amino acids. CDR3 protein: CASSQRTVSGANVLTF. Written as DNA, the CDR3 is TGTGCCAGCAGCCAACGTACAGTGTCTGGGGCCAACGTCCTGACTTTC.

This clonotype was seen repeatedly, ten times or more. The chain is built from TRBV2 and TRBJ2-3, with D uncertain. V was cut by 6 bases and J by 2 bases, with 3 bases left in between. In germline, CDR1 is SNHLY, CDR2 FYNNEI. This CDR3 spans 11 amino acids. DNA of the CDR3: TGTGCCAGCAGGATCACAGATACGCAGTATTTT. It is translated as CASRITDTQYF.

This clonotype was counted a few times. The chain carries TRBV7-8 and TRBJ2-7; tentatively, D is TRBD1 or TRBD2 (5 bases each). This CDR3 is built from 17 residues. The V and J ends lost 1 base and 0 bases respectively, with 16 bases between them. CDR1 is SGHVS and CDR2 is FQNEAQ in the germline V gene. CDR3: CASSLGAGTLSSYEQYF. DNA for the CDR3: TGTGCCAGCAGCTTAGGGGCCGGGACGCTTTCCTCCTACGAGCAGTACTTC.

The rearrangement links TRBV6-5 to TRBJ1-2, with a weak D call TRBD1 (6 bases). Trimming left V 5 bases short and J 3 bases short, with 16 bases between. Germline-derived CDR1 and CDR2 are MNHEY and SVGAGI. The CDR3 covers 15 residues. This CDR3 reads CASSTGYGGDYGYTF. CDR3 in DNA: TGTGCCAGCAGTACGGGGTACGGGGGCGACTATGGCTACACCTTC.

This clonotype has a handful of counts. This chain joins TRBV27 and TRBJ1-5; D is perhaps TRBD1 (6 bases). The CDR3 is made up of 14 amino acids. Deletions cut 2 bases from V and 5 bases from J, with 10 bases between. CDR1 and CDR2 from the germline V gene are MNHEY and SMNVEV (reference sequence). The CDR3 sequence is CASSLTGRHQPQHF. Here the CDR3 DNA reads TGTGCCAGCAGTTTAACAGGGCGCCATCAGCCCCAGCATTTT.

A few counts support this clonotype. V usage is TRBV7-9 and J usage is TRBJ2-1; TRBD1 agrees at 9 bases. CDR1 is SEHNR and CDR2 is FQNEAQ in the germline V gene (reference sequence). There are 17 residues in the CDR3. V trimming: 5 bases; J trimming: 1 base; junction bases outside the gene matches: 9. CDR3 residues: CASSRPDRGSSYNEQFF. DNA for the CDR3: TGTGCCAGCAGCCGACCTGACAGGGGGTCGTCCTACAATGAGCAGTTCTTC. Drawing the rest from reference TRBV7-9 and TRBJ2-1, the complete variable domain is DTGVSQNPRHKITKRGQNVTFRCDPISEHNRLYWYRQTLGQGPEFLTYFQNEAQLEKSRLLSDRFSAERPKGSFSTLEIQRTEQGDSAMYLCASSRPDRGSSYNEQFFGPGTRLTVL.

The table lists this clonotype with a few counts. CDR3 protein: CSATETTGELFF. The CDR3 nucleotides read TGCAGCGCGACCGAAACCACCGGGGAGCTGTTTTTT. This chain joins TRBV29-1 and TRBJ2-2; no reliable D call. Germline-derived CDR1 and CDR2 are SQVTM and ANQGSEA. The CDR3 extends over 12 amino acids. Trimming pared 7 bases from V and 4 bases from J, leaving 10 bases between.

The table lists this clonotype with a few counts. The chain joins TRBV28 to TRBJ1-5; TRBD1 matches 9 bases. Germline V gene data show CDR1 as MDHEN and CDR2 as SYDVKM. With V trimmed by 9 bases and J by 7 bases, 10 bases remained unmatched. The CDR3 consists of 14 residues. CDR3 DNA sequence: TGTGCCAGTACCCGGGACAGGGTCGGACAGCCCCAGCATTTT. It specifies CASTRDRVGQPQHF.

This clonotype was detected a few times. V gene TRBV6-5 combines with J gene TRBJ2-5, with 9 bases matching TRBD2. The CDR3 has 17 amino acids. V lost 5 bases, J lost 4 bases, and 14 bases stayed unmatched. The germline V gene encodes CDR1 MNHEY and CDR2 SVGAGI. Here the CDR3 reads CASSHPPSGAQTETQYF. CDR3 sequence (DNA): TGTGCCAGCAGTCACCCTCCTAGCGGGGCACAAACAGAGACCCAGTACTTC.

The V gene is TRBV10-3, the J gene TRBJ1-1, with D unresolved. The CDR3 is 13 residues long. V gave up 0 bases and J gave up 11 bases, with 13 bases separating them. Germline CDR1 is ENHRY and CDR2 is SYGVKD. CDR3 sequence (DNA): TGTGCCATCAGTGAGTCAGGGAAGGGATCGGCTTTCTTT. Translating gives CAISESGKGSAFF.

Only a few counts were recorded for this clonotype. The V call is TRBV3-1, the J call TRBJ2-3, with TRBD2 matching over 12 bases. CDR1 is LGHDT, CDR2 YNNKEL, per germline (reference sequence). This CDR3 is 16 amino acids long. V was clipped by 4 bases and J by 0 bases; unmatched bases: 2. The CDR3 protein is CASSPGTSGSTDTQYF. In DNA form, the CDR3 reads TGTGCCAGCAGCCCGGGGACTAGCGGGAGCACAGATACGCAGTATTTT.

In its sample, this clonotype was seen a few times. This chain joins TRBV19 and TRBJ2-3; D is perhaps TRBD1 (5 bases). Trimming stripped 10 bases from V and 5 bases from J, with 16 bases between. The CDR3 runs 13 residues. Germline lookup yields CDR1 LNHDA and CDR2 SQIVND (reference sequence). In DNA, the CDR3 is TGTGCCACCTCATGGGGCCAAGGAGATACGCAGTATTTT. Encoded protein: CATSWGQGDTQYF.

The CDR3 DNA sequence: TGTGCCAGCAGCCAAGACCACGGAAACACCATATATTTT. Translated: CASSQDHGNTIYF. J is TRBJ1-3 and V is TRBV14; unclear D gene. Germline V lookup: CDR1 SGHDN, CDR2 FVKESK. Trimming shortened V by 0 bases and J by 4 bases, and 4 bases separated the two germline ends. The CDR3 covers 13 residues.

This clonotype was seen repeatedly, ten times or more. The V call is TRBV19, the J call TRBJ1-5, with D possibly being TRBD1 (5 bases). Germline loops: CDR1 LNHDA, CDR2 SQIVND (reference sequence). Trimming took off 4 bases at V and 5 bases at J, with 12 bases between the two ends. The CDR3 contains 14 residues. DNA for the CDR3: TGTGCCAGTAGTACCGGGGACGGGTATCAGCCCCAGCATTTT. Its translation: CASSTGDGYQPQHF.

Comment on this clonotype: A single base separates this from a much larger clone, so it may be a read error. The rearrangement links TRBV5-4 to TRBJ2-6; 7 nucleotides align to TRBD1. Germline CDR1 is SGHNT and CDR2 is YYREEE (reference sequence). CDR3 length: 17 amino acids. The CDR3 loop reads CASSNEQGKAGVNVLTF. CDR3 nucleotide sequence: TGTGCCAGCAGCAATGAACAGGGGAAGGCAGGGGTCAACGTCCTGACTTTC.

The sample holds a few counts of this clonotype. The rearrangement uses TRBV7-8 and TRBJ1-5; D possibly corresponds to TRBD1 (6 bases). The germline V gene encodes CDR1 SGHVS and CDR2 FQNEAQ. V gave up 5 bases and J gave up 1 base, with 12 bases separating them. This CDR3 is 15 amino acids long. The CDR3 sequence: CASSPFRGSNQPQHF. CDR3 nucleotides: TGTGCCAGCAGCCCCTTTAGGGGGAGCAATCAGCCCCAGCATTTT.